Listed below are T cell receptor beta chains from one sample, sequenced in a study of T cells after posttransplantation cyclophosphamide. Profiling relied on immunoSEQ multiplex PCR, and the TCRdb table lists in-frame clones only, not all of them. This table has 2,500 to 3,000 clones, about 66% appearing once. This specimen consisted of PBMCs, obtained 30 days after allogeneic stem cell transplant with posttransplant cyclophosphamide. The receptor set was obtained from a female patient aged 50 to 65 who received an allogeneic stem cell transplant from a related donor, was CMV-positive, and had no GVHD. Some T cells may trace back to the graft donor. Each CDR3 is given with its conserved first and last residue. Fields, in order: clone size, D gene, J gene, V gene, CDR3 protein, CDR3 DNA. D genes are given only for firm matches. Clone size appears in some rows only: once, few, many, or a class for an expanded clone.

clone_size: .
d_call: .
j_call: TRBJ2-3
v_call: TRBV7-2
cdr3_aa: CASSLVDYSDTQYF
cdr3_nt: TGTGCCAGCAGCTTAGTGGACTACTCAGATACGCAGTATTTT

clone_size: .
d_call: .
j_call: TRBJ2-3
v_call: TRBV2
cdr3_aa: CASSVTGTNTDTQYF
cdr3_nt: TGTGCCAGCAGTGTAACAGGGACAAACACAGATACGCAGTATTTT

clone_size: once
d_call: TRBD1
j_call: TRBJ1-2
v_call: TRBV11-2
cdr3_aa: CASSLAGDRAGYTF
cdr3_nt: TGTGCCAGCAGCTTAGCCGGGGACAGGGCTGGCTACACCTTC

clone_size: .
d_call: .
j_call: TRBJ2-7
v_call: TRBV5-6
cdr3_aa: CASSSDHRTYEQYF
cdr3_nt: TGTGCCAGCAGCTCGGATCACAGAACCTACGAGCAGTACTTC

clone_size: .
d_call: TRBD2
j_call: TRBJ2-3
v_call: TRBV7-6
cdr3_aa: CASSPVAGVLDTQYF
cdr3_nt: TGTGCCAGCAGCCCTGTAGCGGGGGTGCTAGATACGCAGTATTTT

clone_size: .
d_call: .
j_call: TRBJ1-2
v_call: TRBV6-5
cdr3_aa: CASSYGWGVDGYTF
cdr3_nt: TGTGCCAGCAGTTACGGGTGGGGGGTGGACGGCTACACCTTC

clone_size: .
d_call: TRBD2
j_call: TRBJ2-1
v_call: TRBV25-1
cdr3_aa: CASSGFSGGSYNEQFF
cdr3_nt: TGTGCCAGCAGTGGGTTTAGCGGGGGCTCCTACAATGAGCAGTTCTTC

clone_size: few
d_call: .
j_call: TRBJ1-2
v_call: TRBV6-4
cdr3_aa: CASTKTHGAGANYGYTF
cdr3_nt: TGTGCCAGCACCAAAACCCACGGGGCAGGGGCTAACTATGGCTACACCTTC

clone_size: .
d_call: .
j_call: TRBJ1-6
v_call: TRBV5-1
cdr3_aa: CASSLADRSRAPLHF
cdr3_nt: TGCGCCAGCAGCTTGGCCGACCGGTCCCGGGCACCCCTCCACTTT

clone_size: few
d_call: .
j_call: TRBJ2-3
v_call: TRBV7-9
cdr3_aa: CASSSDTGTDTQYF
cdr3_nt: TGTGCCAGCAGCTCGGACACCGGCACAGATACGCAGTATTTT

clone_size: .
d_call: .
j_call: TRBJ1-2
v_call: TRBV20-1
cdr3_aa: CHGGVYTF
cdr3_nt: TGCCATGGGGGGGTGTACACCTTC

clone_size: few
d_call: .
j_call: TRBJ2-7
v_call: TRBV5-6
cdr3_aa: CASSLEPFGEQYF
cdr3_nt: TGTGCCAGCAGCTTGGAGCCGTTCGGCGAGCAGTACTTC

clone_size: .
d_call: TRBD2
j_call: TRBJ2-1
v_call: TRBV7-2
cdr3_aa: CASSFGLAGGNEQFF
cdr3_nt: TGTGCCAGCAGCTTCGGACTAGCGGGAGGTAATGAGCAGTTCTTC

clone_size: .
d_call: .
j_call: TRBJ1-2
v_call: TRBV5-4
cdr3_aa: CASSLAGATIGYTF
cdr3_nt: TGTGCCAGCAGCTTGGCCGGAGCCACTATCGGCTACACCTTC

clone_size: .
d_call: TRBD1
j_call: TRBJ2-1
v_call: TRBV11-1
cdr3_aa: CASSRGQGEGEQFF
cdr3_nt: TGTGCCAGCAGCAGGGGACAGGGAGAAGGCGAGCAGTTCTTC

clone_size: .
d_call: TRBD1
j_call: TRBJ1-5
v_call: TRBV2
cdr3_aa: CACRGTGVLGQPQHF
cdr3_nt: TGTGCCTGCCGTGGGACAGGGGTTTTGGGGCAGCCCCAGCATTTT

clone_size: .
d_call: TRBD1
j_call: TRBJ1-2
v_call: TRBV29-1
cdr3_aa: CSVEEVGQAPIPSYTF
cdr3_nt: TGCAGCGTTGAAGAGGTGGGACAGGCACCTATACCGAGCTACACCTTC

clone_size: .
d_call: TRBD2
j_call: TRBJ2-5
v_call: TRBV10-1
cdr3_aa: CASGSGGARETQYF
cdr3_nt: TGCGCCAGCGGTAGCGGGGGGGCCCGAGAGACCCAGTACTTC

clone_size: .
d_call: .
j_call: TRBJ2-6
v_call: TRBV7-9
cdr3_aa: CASSATVAGANVLTF
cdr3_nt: TGTGCCAGCAGCGCGACAGTAGCTGGGGCCAACGTCCTGACTTTC

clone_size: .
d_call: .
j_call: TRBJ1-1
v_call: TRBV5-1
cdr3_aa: CASSFGAAESEAFF
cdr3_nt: TGCGCCAGCAGCTTTGGGGCGGCTGAATCTGAAGCTTTCTTT

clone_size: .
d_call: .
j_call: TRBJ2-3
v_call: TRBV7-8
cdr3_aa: CASSLGSQGNTDTQYF
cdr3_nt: TGTGCCAGCAGCTTAGGGTCACAGGGAAACACAGATACGCAGTATTTT

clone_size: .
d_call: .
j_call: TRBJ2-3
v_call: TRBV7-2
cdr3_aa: CASSLADGTDTQYF
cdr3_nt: TGTGCCAGCAGCTTAGCAGACGGGACAGATACGCAGTATTTT

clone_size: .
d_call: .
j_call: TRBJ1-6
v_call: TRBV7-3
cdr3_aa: CASSSGNSPLHF
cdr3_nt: TGTGCCAGCAGCTCAGGGAATTCACCCCTCCACTTT

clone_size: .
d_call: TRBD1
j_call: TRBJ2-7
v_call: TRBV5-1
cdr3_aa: CASSEARGFYEQYF
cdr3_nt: TGCGCCAGCAGCGAAGCCAGGGGGTTCTACGAGCAGTACTTC

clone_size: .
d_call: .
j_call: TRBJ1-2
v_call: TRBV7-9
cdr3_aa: CASSSEPPYGYTF
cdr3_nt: TGTGCCAGCAGCTCGGAGCCTCCCTATGGCTACACCTTC

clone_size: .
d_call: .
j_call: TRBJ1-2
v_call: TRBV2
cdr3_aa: CASSAGRGPYGYTF
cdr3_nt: TGTGCCAGCAGTGCCGGGAGGGGACCCTATGGCTACACCTTC

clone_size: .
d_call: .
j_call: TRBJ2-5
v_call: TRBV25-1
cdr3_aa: CASSEYSGGGETQYF
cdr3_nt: TGTGCCAGCAGTGAATATTCCGGGGGTGGGGAGACCCAGTACTTC

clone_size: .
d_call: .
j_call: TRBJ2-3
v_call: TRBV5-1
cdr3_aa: CASSFLRDTQYF
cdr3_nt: TGCGCCAGCAGCTTTTTGAGAGATACGCAGTATTTT

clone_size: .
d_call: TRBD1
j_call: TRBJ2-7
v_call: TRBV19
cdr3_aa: CATGYRGAYEQYF
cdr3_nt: TGTGCCACCGGCTACAGGGGCGCCTACGAGCAGTACTTC

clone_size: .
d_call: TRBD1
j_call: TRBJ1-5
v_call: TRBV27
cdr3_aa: CASSLGTGRQPQHF
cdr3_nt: TGTGCCAGCAGTCTCGGGACAGGCCGTCAGCCCCAGCATTTT

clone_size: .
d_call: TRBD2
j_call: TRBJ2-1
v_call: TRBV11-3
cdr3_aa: CASSLYGTSSDNEQFF
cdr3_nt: TGTGCCAGCAGCTTATACGGGACTAGTTCCGACAATGAGCAGTTCTTC

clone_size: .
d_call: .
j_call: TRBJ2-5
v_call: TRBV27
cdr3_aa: CASSPLGETQYF
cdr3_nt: TGTGCCAGCAGTCCCCTCGGGGAGACCCAGTACTTC

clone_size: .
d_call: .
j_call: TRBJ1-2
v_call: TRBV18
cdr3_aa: CASQREQAYGYTF
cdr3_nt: TGTGCCAGCCAAAGGGAACAGGCCTATGGCTACACCTTC

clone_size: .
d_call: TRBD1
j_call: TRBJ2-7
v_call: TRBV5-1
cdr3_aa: CASSLGQGATYEQYF
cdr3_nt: TGCGCCAGCAGCTTGGGACAGGGGGCGACCTACGAGCAGTACTTC

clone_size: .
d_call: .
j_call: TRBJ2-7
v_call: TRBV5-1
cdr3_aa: CASSLGGGSEQYF
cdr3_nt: TGCGCCAGCAGCTTGGGTGGTGGCTCCGAGCAGTACTTC

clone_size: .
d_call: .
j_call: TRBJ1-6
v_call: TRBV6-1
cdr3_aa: CASSLTGLEAPLHF
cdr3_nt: TGTGCCAGCAGTCTTACAGGGTTGGAGGCACCCCTCCACTTT

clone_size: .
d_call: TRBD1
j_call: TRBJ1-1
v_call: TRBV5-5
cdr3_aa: CASSWGTGGTEAFF
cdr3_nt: TGTGCCAGCAGCTGGGGGACAGGGGGGACTGAAGCTTTCTTT

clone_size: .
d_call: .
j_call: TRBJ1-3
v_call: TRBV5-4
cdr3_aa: CASSLSREGNTIYF
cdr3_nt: TGTGCCAGCAGCTTGTCCAGGGAAGGAAACACCATATATTTT

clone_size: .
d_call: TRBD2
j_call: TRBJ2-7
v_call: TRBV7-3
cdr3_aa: CASSYGGGGIYEQYF
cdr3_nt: TGTGCCAGCAGCTACGGGGGGGGAGGGATCTACGAGCAGTACTTC

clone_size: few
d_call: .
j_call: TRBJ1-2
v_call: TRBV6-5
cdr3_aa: CASRLGQLNYGYTF
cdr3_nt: TGTGCCAGCCGTCTCGGACAGCTGAACTATGGCTACACCTTC

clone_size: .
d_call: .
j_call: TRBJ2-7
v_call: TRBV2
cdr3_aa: CASAGVGGEQYF
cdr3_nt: TGTGCCAGCGCAGGTGTGGGGGGCGAGCAGTACTTC